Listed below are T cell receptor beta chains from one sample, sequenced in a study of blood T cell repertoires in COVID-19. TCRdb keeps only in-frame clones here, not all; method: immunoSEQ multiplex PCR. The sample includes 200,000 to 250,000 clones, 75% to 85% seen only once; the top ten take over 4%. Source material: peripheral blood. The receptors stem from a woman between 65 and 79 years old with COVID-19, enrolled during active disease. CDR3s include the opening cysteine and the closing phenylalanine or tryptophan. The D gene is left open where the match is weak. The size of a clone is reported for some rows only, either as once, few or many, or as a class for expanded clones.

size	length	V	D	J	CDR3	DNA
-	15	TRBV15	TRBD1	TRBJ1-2	CATSRDRRTGGGYTF	TGTGCCACCAGCAGAGACCGGAGGACAGGGGGTGGCTACACCTTC
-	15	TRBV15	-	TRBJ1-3	CATSRGQVSGNTIYF	TGTGCCACCAGCAGGGGACAAGTCTCTGGAAACACCATATATTTT
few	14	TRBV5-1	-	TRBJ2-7	CASSLGTYSYEQYF	TGCGCCAGCAGCTTGGGTACTTACTCCTACGAGCAGTACTTC
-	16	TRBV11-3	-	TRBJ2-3	CASSLGYDSSGDTQYF	TGTGCCAGCAGCTTAGGTTACGACAGCTCTGGAGATACGCAGTATTTT
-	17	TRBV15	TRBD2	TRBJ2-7	CATSRDPAGGPTYEQYF	TGTGCCACCAGCAGAGATCCGGCGGGAGGGCCGACCTACGAGCAGTACTTC
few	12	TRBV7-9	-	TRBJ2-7	CASSSQGYEQYF	TGTGCCAGCAGCTCCCAGGGGTACGAGCAGTACTTC
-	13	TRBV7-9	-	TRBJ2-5	CASSLGAAVKQYF	TGTGCCAGCAGCTTAGGAGCCGCCGTGAAACAGTACTTC
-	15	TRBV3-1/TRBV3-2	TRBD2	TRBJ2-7	CASSQASGRAYEQYF	TGTGCCAGCAGCCAGGCTAGCGGGAGGGCCTACGAGCAGTACTTC
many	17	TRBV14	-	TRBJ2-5	CASSHLLTGFRAETQYF	TGTGCCAGCAGCCACCTCCTCACAGGGTTTAGAGCAGAGACCCAGTACTTC
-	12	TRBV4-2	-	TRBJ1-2	CASGLQNYGYTF	TGTGCCAGCGGCCTCCAGAACTATGGCTACACCTTC
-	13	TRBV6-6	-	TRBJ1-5	CASSSVPNQPQHF	TGTGCCAGCAGCTCCGTCCCGAATCAGCCCCAGCATTTT
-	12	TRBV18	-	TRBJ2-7	CASSPPVGEFNF	TGTGCCAGCTCACCACCGGTCGGGGAGTTTAACTTC
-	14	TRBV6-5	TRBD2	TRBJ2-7	CASSLAGGPNEQYF	TGTGCCAGCAGTTTAGCGGGAGGGCCGAACGAGCAGTACTTC
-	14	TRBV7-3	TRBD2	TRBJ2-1	CASSQGLAGNEQFF	TGTGCCAGCAGCCAGGGACTAGCTGGCAATGAGCAGTTCTTC
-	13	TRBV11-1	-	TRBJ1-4	CASSFRRSEKLFF	TGTGCCAGCAGCTTTCGGAGGAGCGAAAAACTGTTTTTT
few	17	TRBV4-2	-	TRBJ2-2	CASSQVKQGWSTGELFF	TGTGCCAGCAGCCAAGTAAAGCAGGGATGGAGCACCGGGGAGCTGTTTTTT
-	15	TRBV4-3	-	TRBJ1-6	CASSQGQGTNSPLHF	TGCGCCAGCAGCCAAGGCCAGGGAACTAATTCACCCCTCCACTTT
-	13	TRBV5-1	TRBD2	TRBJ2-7	CASSLGGGYEQYF	TGCGCCAGCAGCTTGGGCGGGGGCTACGAGCAGTACTTC
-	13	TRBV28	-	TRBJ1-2	CASSLGRNYGYTF	TGTGCCAGCAGTTTGGGGCGTAACTATGGCTACACCTTC
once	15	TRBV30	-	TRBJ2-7	CAWRAGQILPYEQYF	TGTGCCTGGAGAGCGGGACAAATACTTCCATACGAGCAGTACTTC
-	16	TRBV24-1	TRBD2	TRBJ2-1	CATSDLAGARGREQFF	TGTGCCACCAGTGATCTAGCGGGAGCCCGAGGAAGAGAGCAGTTCTTC
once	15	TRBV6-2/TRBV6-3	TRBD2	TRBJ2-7	CASSYRASGSYEQYF	TGTGCCAGCAGTTACAGGGCTAGCGGGTCCTACGAGCAGTACTTC
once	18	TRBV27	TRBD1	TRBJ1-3	CASSLYPPGQGRIYTIYF	TGTGCCAGCAGTTTATATCCCCCGGGACAGGGCAGAATTTACACCATATATTTT
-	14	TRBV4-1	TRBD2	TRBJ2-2	CASSLAGGVGELFF	TGCGCCAGCAGCCTAGCGGGAGGGGTCGGGGAGCTGTTTTTT
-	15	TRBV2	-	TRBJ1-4	CASKGQGLTNEKLFF	TGTGCCAGTAAAGGGCAGGGGTTAACTAATGAAAAACTGTTTTTT
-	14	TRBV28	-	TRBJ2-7	CASTPSGTFYEQYF	TGTGCCAGCACCCCTTCCGGGACTTTCTACGAGCAGTACTTC
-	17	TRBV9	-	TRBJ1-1	CASNNPPGSGGGTEAFF	TGTGCCAGCAATAACCCGCCCGGGAGTGGAGGTGGCACTGAAGCTTTCTTT
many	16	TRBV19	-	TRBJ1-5	CASSPHRDRPNQPQHF	TGTGCCAGTAGTCCCCACAGGGATCGTCCCAATCAGCCCCAGCATTTT
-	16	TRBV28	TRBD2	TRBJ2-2	CASTRLAGVGTGELFF	TGTGCCAGCACCCGGCTAGCGGGAGTCGGAACCGGGGAGCTGTTTTTT
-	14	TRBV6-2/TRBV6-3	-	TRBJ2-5	CASSYGQGSETQYF	TGTGCCAGCAGTTATGGGCAGGGGTCAGAGACCCAGTACTTC
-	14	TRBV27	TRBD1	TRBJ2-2	CASRQTGRTGELFF	TGTGCCAGCAGACAGACAGGGCGCACCGGGGAGCTGTTTTTT
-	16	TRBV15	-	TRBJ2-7	CATSRDRNSRSYEQYF	TGTGCCACCAGCAGAGATCGGAATAGCCGGTCCTACGAGCAGTACTTC
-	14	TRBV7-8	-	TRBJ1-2	CASSSGGGYYGYTF	TGTGCCAGCAGCTCGGGAGGAGGGTATTACGGCTACACCTTC
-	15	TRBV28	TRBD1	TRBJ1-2	CASSKTGQGARGYTF	TGTGCCAGCAGCAAAACGGGACAGGGGGCGCGGGGCTACACCTTC
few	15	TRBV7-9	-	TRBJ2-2	CASSSGATNTGELFF	TGTGCCAGCAGTTCTGGGGCTACGAACACCGGGGAGCTGTTTTTT
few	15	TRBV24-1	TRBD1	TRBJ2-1	CATSDHTGTDNEQFF	TGTGCCACCAGTGACCATACCGGGACAGACAATGAGCAGTTCTTC
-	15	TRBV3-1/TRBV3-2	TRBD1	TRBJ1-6	CASSQEGQGRSPLHF	TGTGCCAGCAGCCAAGAGGGACAGGGCAGGTCACCCCTCCACTTT
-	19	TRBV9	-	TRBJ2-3	CASSPWGGASGPLTDTQYF	TGTGCCAGCAGCCCCTGGGGGGGGGCAAGCGGGCCCCTCACAGATACGCAGTATTTT
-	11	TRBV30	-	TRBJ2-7	CAWSTVYEQYF	TGTGCCTGGAGTACAGTCTACGAGCAGTACTTC
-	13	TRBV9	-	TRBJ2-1	CASSGRERDEQFF	TGTGCCAGCAGCGGACGGGAGCGAGATGAGCAGTTCTTC